This T cell receptor (beta chain) was retrieved from a study of T-cell reconstitution after alpha-beta-depleted transplantation in children. Unique molecular identifiers tagged the TCRbeta library. Each CDR3 protein gets one entry after TCRdb re-called the PCR reads with MiXCR. Of about 610,000 distinct CDR3 sequences in the sample, approximately 10% were seen once. CDR1 and CDR2 (germline): SGHRS, YFSETQ. This CDR3 region has 12 residues. V shed 0 bases and J shed 5 bases, with 5 bases lying between them. V usage is TRBV5-1 and J usage is TRBJ2-5; no clear D. The sample here was PBMCs from the stem cell graft donor, taken from the stem cell graft. The TCR was taken from a human donor who donated a stem cell graft to a child with acute myeloid leukemia. The CDR3 region has the DNA TGCGCCAGCAGCTTGGTGTCGGAGACCCAGTACTTC. This codes for CASSLVSETQYF.